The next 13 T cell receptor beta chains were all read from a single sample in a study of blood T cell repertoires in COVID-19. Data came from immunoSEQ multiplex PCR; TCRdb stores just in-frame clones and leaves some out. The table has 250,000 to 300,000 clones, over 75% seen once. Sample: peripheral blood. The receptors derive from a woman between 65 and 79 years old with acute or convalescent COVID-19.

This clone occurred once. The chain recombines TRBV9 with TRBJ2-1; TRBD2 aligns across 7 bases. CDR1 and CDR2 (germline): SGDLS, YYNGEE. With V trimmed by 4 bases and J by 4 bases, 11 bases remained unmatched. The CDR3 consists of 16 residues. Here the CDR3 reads CASSLLPGGGYNEQFF. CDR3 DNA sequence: TGTGCCAGCAGCCTCCTCCCGGGGGGAGGTTACAATGAGCAGTTCTTC.

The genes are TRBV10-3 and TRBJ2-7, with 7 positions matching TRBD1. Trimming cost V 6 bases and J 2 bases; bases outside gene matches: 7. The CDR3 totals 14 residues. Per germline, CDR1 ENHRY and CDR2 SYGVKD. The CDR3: CAISLQGSTYEQYF. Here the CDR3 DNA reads TGTGCCATCAGCCTACAGGGGTCAACCTACGAGCAGTACTTC.

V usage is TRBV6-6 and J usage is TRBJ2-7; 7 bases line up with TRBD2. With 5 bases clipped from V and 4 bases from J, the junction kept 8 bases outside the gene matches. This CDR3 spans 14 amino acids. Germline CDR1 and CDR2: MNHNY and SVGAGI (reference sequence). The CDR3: CASSRKAGEYEQYF. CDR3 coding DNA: TGTGCCAGCAGTCGAAAGGCGGGGGAGTACGAGCAGTACTTC.

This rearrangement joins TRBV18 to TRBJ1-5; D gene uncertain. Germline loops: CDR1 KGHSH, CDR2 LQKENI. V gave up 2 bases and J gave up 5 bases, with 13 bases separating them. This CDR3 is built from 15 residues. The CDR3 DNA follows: TGTGCCAGCTCACCAATTCATGCCCCGGATCAGCCCCAGCATTTT. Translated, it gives CASSPIHAPDQPQHF.

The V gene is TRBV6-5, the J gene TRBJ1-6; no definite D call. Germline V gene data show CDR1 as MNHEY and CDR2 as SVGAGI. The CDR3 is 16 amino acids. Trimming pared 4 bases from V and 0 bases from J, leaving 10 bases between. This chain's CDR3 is CASSSRLSSYNSPLHF. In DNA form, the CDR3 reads TGTGCCAGCAGTTCGCGTCTAAGCTCCTATAATTCACCCCTCCACTTT.

CDR3 coding DNA: TGTGCCTGGAGTCTAGATACGCAGTATTTT. Its translation: CAWSLDTQYF. The chain carries TRBV30 and TRBJ2-3; D is uncertain. CDR1 GTSNPN and CDR2 SVGIG come from the germline V gene (reference sequence). The CDR3 spans 10 residues. The ends were cut back, 2 bases at V and 5 bases at J, with 2 bases in the middle.

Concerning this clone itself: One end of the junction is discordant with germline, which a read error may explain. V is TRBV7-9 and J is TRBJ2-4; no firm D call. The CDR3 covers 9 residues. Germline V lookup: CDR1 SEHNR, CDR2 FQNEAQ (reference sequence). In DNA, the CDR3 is TGTGCCAGCAGCCCCCAGGCTTTCTTC. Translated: CASSPQAFF.

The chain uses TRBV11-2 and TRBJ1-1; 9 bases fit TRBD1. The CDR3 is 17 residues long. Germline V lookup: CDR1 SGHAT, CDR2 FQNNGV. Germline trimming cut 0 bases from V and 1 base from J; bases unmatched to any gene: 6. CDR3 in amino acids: CASSLDGTGNANTEAFF. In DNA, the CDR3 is TGTGCCAGCAGCTTAGATGGGACAGGGAATGCGAACACTGAAGCTTTCTTT.

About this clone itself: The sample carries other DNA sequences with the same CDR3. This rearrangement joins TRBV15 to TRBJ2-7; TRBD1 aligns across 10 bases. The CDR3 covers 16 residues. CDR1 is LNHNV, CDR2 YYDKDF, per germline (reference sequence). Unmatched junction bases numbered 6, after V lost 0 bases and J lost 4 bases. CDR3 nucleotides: TGTGCCACCAGCAGAGATCTTCCGGGACAGGGGTACGAGCAGTACTTC. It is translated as CATSRDLPGQGYEQYF.

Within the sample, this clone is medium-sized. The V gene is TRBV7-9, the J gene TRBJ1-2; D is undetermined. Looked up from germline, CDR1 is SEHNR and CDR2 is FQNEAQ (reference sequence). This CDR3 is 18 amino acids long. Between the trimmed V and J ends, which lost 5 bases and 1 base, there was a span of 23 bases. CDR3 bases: TGTGCCAGCAGCCTTAGACGGGTGGTACGGGGTTATAACTATGGCTACACCTTC. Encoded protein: CASSLRRVVRGYNYGYTF.

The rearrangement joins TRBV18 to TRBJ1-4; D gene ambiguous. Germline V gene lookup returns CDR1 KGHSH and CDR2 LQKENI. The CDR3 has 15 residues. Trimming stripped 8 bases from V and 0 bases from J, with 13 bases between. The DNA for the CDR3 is TGTGCCAGCGGCCCAGGACTTGCAACTAATGAAAAACTGTTTTTT. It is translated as CASGPGLATNEKLFF.

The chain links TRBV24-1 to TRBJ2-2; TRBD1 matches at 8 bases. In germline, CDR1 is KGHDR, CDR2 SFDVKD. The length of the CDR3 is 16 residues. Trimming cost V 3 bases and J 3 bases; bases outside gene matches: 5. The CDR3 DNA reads TGTGCCACCAGTGATGGGAGACAGGGGTACACCGGGGAGCTGTTTTTT. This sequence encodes CATSDGRQGYTGELFF.

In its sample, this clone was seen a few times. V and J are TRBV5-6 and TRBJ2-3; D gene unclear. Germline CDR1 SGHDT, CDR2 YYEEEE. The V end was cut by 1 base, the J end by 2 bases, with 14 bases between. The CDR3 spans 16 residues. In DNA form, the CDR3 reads TGTGCCAGCAGCTTGCGTGGAGAGAGCCTCACAGATACGCAGTATTTT. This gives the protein CASSLRGESLTDTQYF.